The 11 T cell receptor beta chains below all came from one sample that was sequenced in a study of OX40 agonist ivuxolimab in advanced cancers. Libraries were prepared by immunoSEQ multiplex PCR; TCRdb keeps only in-frame clonotypes and omits some of them. The data contain tens of thousands of clones, 75% to 90% of them singletons. Specimen: CD4+ or CD8+ T cells sorted from blood, collected in a trial of the OX40 agonist ivuxolimab. The source is an adult with an advanced solid tumor such as melanoma, head and neck, liver or kidney cancer.

This chain links TRBV6-9 with TRBJ1-1, with 8 bases lining up with TRBD1. V was clipped by 6 bases and J by 0 bases; unmatched bases: 3. The CDR3 covers 14 residues. The germline gives CDR1 MNHGY, CDR2 SVAAGI. The CDR3 reads CASRQGGLNTEAFF. CDR3 bases: TGTGCCAGCAGACAGGGGGGGTTGAACACTGAAGCTTTCTTT.

The V and J genes are TRBV7-2 and TRBJ1-1; 8 bases line up with TRBD1. J was trimmed by 1 base and V by 6 bases; bases with no gene match: 4. There are 14 residues in the CDR3. Germline CDR1 reads SGHTA; CDR2 reads FQGNSA. DNA for the CDR3: TGTGCCAGCAGGGGGACAGGACGGAACACTGAAGCTTTCTTT. It yields the protein CASRGTGRNTEAFF.

This clone has a single count. The chain uses TRBV6-6 and TRBJ2-7; no reliable D call. V was clipped by 10 bases and J by 3 bases, with 13 bases between them. CDR1 is MNHNY, CDR2 SVGAGI, per germline (reference sequence). This CDR3 spans 12 amino acids. CDR3 region: CATGTDVYEQYF. DNA of the CDR3: TGTGCCACCGGCACAGATGTCTACGAGCAGTACTTC.

In this sample, this clone turned up once. The chain is built from TRBV5-1 and TRBJ2-3; D not certain. The CDR3 spans 12 residues. Trimming took 0 bases from V and 7 from J, leaving 6 bases between them. Per the germline V gene, CDR1 is SGHRS and CDR2 is YFSETQ. The CDR3 DNA follows: TGCGCCAGCAGCTTGGACAGTAATACGCAGTATTTT. Protein product: CASSLDSNTQYF.

This chain connects TRBV6-1 to TRBJ1-4; TRBD1 matches 8 bases. Unmatched junction bases numbered 7, after V lost 4 bases and J lost 9 bases. This CDR3 contains 14 residues. Germline loops: CDR1 MNHNS, CDR2 SASEGT. The CDR3 DNA reads as TGTGCCAGCAGTGCTGAGGACAGGGAGAAAAAACTGTTTTTT. Encoded protein: CASSAEDREKKLFF.

The chain has TRBV5-1 and TRBJ2-4, with D possibly matching TRBD2 (6 bases). This CDR3 contains 15 residues. Germline CDR1 is SGHRS and CDR2 is YFSETQ. V was cut by 3 bases and J by 4 bases, with 14 bases left in between. DNA for the CDR3: TGCGCCAGCAGCTGGGGTGGAGGGGCAAAAAACATTCAGTACTTC. Amino acid sequence: CASSWGGGAKNIQYF. The variable domain in full, completed from reference TRBV5-1 and TRBJ2-4, reads KAGVTQTPRYLIKTRGQQVTLSCSPISGHRSVSWYQQTPGQGLQFLFEYFSETQRNKGNFPGRFSGRQFSNSRSEMNVSTLELGDSALYLCASSWGGGAKNIQYFGAGTRLSVL.

The chain uses TRBV30 and TRBJ2-3; D may be TRBD1 or TRBD2 (6 bases each). Trimming took off 3 bases at V and 4 bases at J, with 17 bases between the two ends. The CDR3 is 15 amino acids. Germline CDR1 GTSNPN, CDR2 SVGIG (reference sequence). The CDR3 loop is CAWRSGAGRADTQYF. The CDR3, as DNA: TGTGCCTGGAGATCGGGGGCCGGGCGAGCAGATACGCAGTATTTT.

This rearrangement joins TRBV14 to TRBJ2-7; TRBD2 agrees at 8 bases. Germline-derived CDR1 and CDR2 are SGHDN and FVKESK. With V trimmed by 4 bases and J by 3 bases, 5 bases remained unmatched. This CDR3 spans 14 amino acids. This CDR3 reads CASSLAGGIYEQYF. The CDR3 DNA reads TGTGCCAGCAGCCTTGCGGGGGGAATCTACGAGCAGTACTTC.

This clone was observed a single time. Other nucleotide sequences from this sample produce the same CDR3. The J gene is TRBJ2-7, the V gene TRBV28; D is ambiguous. Germline V gene data show CDR1 as MDHEN and CDR2 as SYDVKM. The CDR3 loop spans 14 amino acids. V lost 3 bases, J lost 5 bases, and 14 bases lay in between. This CDR3 is CASSLLVNPHEQYF. CDR3 DNA sequence: TGTGCCAGCAGTTTGCTGGTAAACCCCCACGAGCAGTACTTC.

CDR3 loop: CASSWTSGFSYEQYF. The DNA of the CDR3 is TGTGCCAGCAGTTGGACTAGCGGGTTCTCCTACGAGCAGTACTTC. V usage is TRBV7-2 and J usage is TRBJ2-7, with 11 bases lining up with TRBD2. The V gene end was trimmed by 6 bases and the J gene end by 0 bases; junction bases not matched to a gene: 4. The length of the CDR3 is 15 residues. Germline V lookup: CDR1 SGHTA, CDR2 FQGNSA.

The chain recombines TRBV28 with TRBJ1-5; D is possibly TRBD1 (6 bases). The CDR3 is 16 residues long. Trimming took 5 bases from V and 11 from J, leaving 25 bases between them. The germline V gene encodes CDR1 MDHEN and CDR2 SYDVKM. In DNA, the CDR3 is TGTGCCAGCAGTAGCCTTCCGGGACGGCGGAGGGGGGCCCAGCATTTT. This codes for CASSSLPGRRRGAQHF.